This TCR beta chain was profiled in a study of T-cell memory formation after mild COVID-19 (dated by TCRdb to the early 2020s). Broadly, across the study: TCR sequence clusters from the two donors were found to be largely donor specific. In a couple of donors, T-cell clones that expanded and contracted after mild COVID-19 were tracked by sequencing TCRalpha and TCRbeta repertoires over time. The cohort was made up of two young adult volunteers, one female and one male, who were previously healthy. General conclusions and limits of the study: Whether the second-wave clones peaking on day 37 were SARS-CoV-2 specific was not confirmed. Contracting CD4+ clones appeared mostly in the CM and EM memory subsets, whereas CD8+ clones were enriched in EMRA. Clones that contracted from day 15 to 85 showed balanced CD4/CD8 phenotypes, whereas a second wave of clones that expanded from day 15 to 37 leaned towards CD4+. The detection of some responding clones in pre-infection memory suggests that pre-existing cross-reactive memory T cells joined the SARS-CoV-2 response. Only a couple of mild cases were covered by the study, and larger cohorts that include severe cases with pre-infection samples were considered necessary.

TCRdb records Illumina NovaSeq 6000 as the sequencer. cDNA libraries for TCRalpha and TCRbeta were prepared by 5'RACE using constant-segment primers, with sample barcodes and unique molecular identifiers added. Trizol reagent was used to extract RNA from every sample. Amplification of the libraries took two PCR steps, and the second step added a second sample barcode plus Illumina TruSeq adapters. Sequencing of libraries was performed on an Illumina NovaSeq with 2 x 150 bp paired-end reads. Under the source paper's analysis protocol: With migec v1.2.7, reads were demultiplexed and then collapsed into UMI-guided consensus sequences. With mixcr v2.1.11, UMI consensuses were aligned to TRA and TRB V and J templates and assembled into clonotypes. Clonotypes were classified as expanded or contracted when called significant by both edgeR and NoisET, with noise models trained on biological replicates. edgeR calls used a false discovery rate-adjusted p below 0.01 and a log2 fold-change threshold of 1. As an exploratory analysis of dynamics, max-normalized trajectories of the 1000 most abundant clonotypes were examined with PCA combined with hierarchical clustering. Separately sequenced CD4+ and CD8+ repertoires were used to assign a CD4 or CD8 phenotype to each responding clone. TCRdb cleaned the public reads at Q25 with fastp, built clones with MiXCR and kept in-frame beta chains. Rows with a matching CDR3 protein are joined into one entry that keeps the most common DNA and genes. The V and J calls were determined by TCRdb, not by the authors. This sample comprises roughly 250,000 distinct CDR3 sequences, less than 20% of them detected only once. The ten biggest clones cover roughly 3.6% of the sample.

In its sample, this clonotype was seen a few times. Its antigen is still unknown. The input lacks base qualities; no much larger clone sits a single base away. PBMCs were isolated by Ficoll-Paque density gradient centrifugation. The germline V gene (reference sequence) sets CDR1 to LNHDA and CDR2 to SQIVND. The cysteine opens and the phenylalanine closes a CDR3 of 18 amino acids. Only CDR3 DNA is held: 54 bases, read in frame from base 1. V is pared back by 1 base and J by 0 bases, with 13 bases lying between the germline termini. The sequence came from a young man who had mild COVID-19 (a few samples of this study predate the infection). The sample titles of this study are shuffled in the database, so cell type and time point are left out; the donor was told from shared clones. Sample: PBMCs or a T cell subset sorted from them (not recorded which). The chain is made from TRBV19 and TRBJ2-6; the D gene is perhaps TRBD1, from 6 matching bases. The nucleotide sequence is given as TGTGCCAGTAGTATAGGGTGGACAGCAAGCTCTGGGGCCAACGTCCTGACTTTC. It encodes CASSIGWTASSGANVLTF.